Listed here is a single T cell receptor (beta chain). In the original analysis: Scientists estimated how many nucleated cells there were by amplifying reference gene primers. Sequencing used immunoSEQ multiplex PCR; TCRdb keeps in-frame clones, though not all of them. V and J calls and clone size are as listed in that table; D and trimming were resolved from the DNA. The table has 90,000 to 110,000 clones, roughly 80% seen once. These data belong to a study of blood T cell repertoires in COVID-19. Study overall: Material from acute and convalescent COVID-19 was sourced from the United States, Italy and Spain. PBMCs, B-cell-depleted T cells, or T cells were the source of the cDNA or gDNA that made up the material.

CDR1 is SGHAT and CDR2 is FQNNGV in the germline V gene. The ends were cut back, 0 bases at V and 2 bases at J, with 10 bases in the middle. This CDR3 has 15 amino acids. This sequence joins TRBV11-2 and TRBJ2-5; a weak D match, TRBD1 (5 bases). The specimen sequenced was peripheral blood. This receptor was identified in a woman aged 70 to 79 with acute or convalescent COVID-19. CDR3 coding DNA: TGTGCCAGCAGCTTAGACAGGGCAGAACAAGAGACCCAGTACTTC. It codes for CASSLDRAEQETQYF.